This paragraph covers one T cell receptor (beta chain) sequence. Sample time point: peak reinfection, 3 to 8 weeks after reinfection detection. Sorted cells were sequenced directly ex vivo without any in vitro expansion. Donors were people who inject drugs in the Montreal HEPCO cohort. At all three reinfection time points, viable CD3+ CD8+ CD45RO- cells from two donors served as controls. This sample is part of a study of memory CD8 T cells in hepatitis C reinfection. About the study: Between 3 and 8 weeks after reinfection detection, peak samples were drawn.

The CDR3 runs 12 residues. With V trimmed by 4 bases and J by 9 bases, 3 bases remained unmatched. CDR1 and CDR2 (germline): MGHRA, YSYEKL. Libraries were prepared by immunoSEQ multiplex PCR; TCRdb keeps only in-frame clonotypes and omits some of them. The table has under 50,000 clones, approximately 87% seen once. Material for sequencing was naive CD8+ T cells sorted from blood. This rearrangement joins TRBV4-1 to TRBJ2-1; TRBD1 matches 7 bases. The clonotype was recovered from a man aged 18-30 years with hepatitis C virus infection. The CDR3 DNA follows: TGCGCCAGCAGCCCCGACAGGGCTGAGCAGTTCTTC. Translation: CASSPDRAEQFF.